Listed below are T cell receptor beta chains from one sample, sequenced in a study of PD-1 blockade in mismatch repair-deficient tumors. Here immunoSEQ multiplex PCR was the method, and the copy in TCRdb shows in-frame clones only, minus some. This table has about 63,000 clones, about 87% appearing once. The specimen comprised peripheral blood, sampled 52 weeks after starting pembrolizumab. These TCRs come from an adult with mismatch repair-deficient cancer. Each CDR3 is given with its conserved first and last residue. The order of the fields is clone size, V gene, D gene, J gene, CDR3 DNA, CDR3 protein. The D gene is left open where the match is weak. Clone size is not always given. Where it is, it says once, few, many or a class for expanded clones.

.	TRBV28	.	TRBJ2-1	TGTGCCAGCAGTTTTGAGCGGGCCTCCTACAATGAGCAGTTCTTC	CASSFERASYNEQFF
.	TRBV11-2	TRBD2	TRBJ2-7	TGTGCCAGCAGCTTTTCTCCGGGGGGGGGCGAGTACGAGCAGTACTTC	CASSFSPGGGEYEQYF
.	TRBV7-2	.	TRBJ2-1	TGTGCCAGCAGCTTCTACAGAGTCAATGAGCAGTTCTTC	CASSFYRVNEQFF
.	TRBV7-2	.	TRBJ1-2	TGTGCCAGCAGCCAAACCAAGGGGGTCCAGTATGGCTACACCTTC	CASSQTKGVQYGYTF
.	TRBV4-1	.	TRBJ2-3	TGCGCCAGCAGCCAGCCTGCCTACACAGATACGCAGTATTTT	CASSQPAYTDTQYF
.	TRBV9	TRBD1	TRBJ2-7	TGTGCCAGCAGTCCGGGACAGGGCTTTTCCGAGCAGTACTTC	CASSPGQGFSEQYF
.	TRBV4-1	.	TRBJ1-4	TGCGCCAGCAGCCAAAATTCCCGGGGCCTAAAACTGTTTTTT	CASSQNSRGLKLFF
.	TRBV18	.	TRBJ1-5	TGTGCCAGCTCACTTGCGACGGATAGCAATCAGCCCCAGCATTTT	CASSLATDSNQPQHF
.	TRBV11-1	.	TRBJ2-7	TGTGCCAGCAGCTTAACTGGCTACGAGCAGTACTTC	CASSLTGYEQYF
.	TRBV6-6	.	TRBJ2-5	TGTGCCAGCATCTTTAACGGGGAGAGGGGAGAGACCCAGTACTTC	CASIFNGERGETQYF
.	TRBV7-2	.	TRBJ2-1	TGTGCCAGCAGCTTAGCCCGGGGGAATGAGCAGTTCTTC	CASSLARGNEQFF
.	TRBV4-1	.	TRBJ2-7	TGCGCCAGCAGCCAAGAGTTGTACCCCCAAAGCTACGAGCAGTACTTC	CASSQELYPQSYEQYF
.	TRBV13	.	TRBJ1-4	TGTGCCAGCAGCCTCCAGGGGTCTAATGAAAAACTGTTTTTT	CASSLQGSNEKLFF
.	TRBV7-2	TRBD1	TRBJ1-4	TGTGCCAGCAGTCCCTCAGGGGGCTCATACGAAAAACTGTTTTTT	CASSPSGGSYEKLFF
few	TRBV25-1	.	TRBJ2-1	TGTGCCAGCAGTTTGCCGACGGACTTCAATGAGCAGTTCTTC	CASSLPTDFNEQFF
.	TRBV15	.	TRBJ1-5	TGTGCCACCAGCAGACCAAGGGATCAGCCCCAGCATTTT	CATSRPRDQPQHF
.	TRBV5-1	.	TRBJ1-3	TGCGCCAGCAGCTTGCCAGGGGCGGGAAACACCATATATTTT	CASSLPGAGNTIYF
once	TRBV10-3	.	TRBJ2-1	TGTGCCATCAGTGACGACTCGAGCTCCTACAATGAGCAGTTCTTC	CAISDDSSSYNEQFF
.	TRBV2	.	TRBJ2-5	TGTGCCAGCAGGGAAGTAGGTTGGGAGACCCAGTACTTC	CASREVGWETQYF
.	TRBV7-9	TRBD2	TRBJ2-3	TGTGCCAGCAGGACCACTAGCGGGGGTAGCACAGATACGCAGTATTTT	CASRTTSGGSTDTQYF
.	TRBV4-1	.	TRBJ2-2	TGCGCCAGCAGCGCAGGGGCAGGGACGCCCGGCACCGGGGAGCTGTTTTTT	CASSAGAGTPGTGELFF
once	TRBV5-6	.	TRBJ2-2	TGTGCCAGCAGCAACTCGCAGGGGTACGGGGAGCTGTTTTTT	CASSNSQGYGELFF
.	TRBV27	TRBD2	TRBJ2-1	TGTGCCAGCAGACCTCTAGCGGGAGTTTACAATGAGCAGTTCTTC	CASRPLAGVYNEQFF
.	TRBV7-9	.	TRBJ2-7	TGTGCCAGCAGCTTAGAGTCACAGGGCCTCTACGAGCAGTACTTC	CASSLESQGLYEQYF
.	TRBV9	TRBD1	TRBJ2-5	TGTGCCAGCAGCTCCCGCCGACAGGGTGGTGAGACCCAGTACTTC	CASSSRRQGGETQYF
.	TRBV19	TRBD2	TRBJ2-7	TGTGCCAGTAGTGTGACTAGCGGGAACTCCTACGAGCAGTACTTC	CASSVTSGNSYEQYF
.	TRBV19	.	TRBJ2-7	TGTGCCAGTAGTATCTTCTACGGGAGCTCCTACGAGCAGTACTTC	CASSIFYGSSYEQYF
few	TRBV4-3	.	TRBJ2-2	TGCGCCAGCAGCCGTAACACCGGGGAGCTGTTTTTT	CASSRNTGELFF
.	TRBV6-6	.	TRBJ2-2	TGTGCCAGCAGTTACTTAGGAACCCGGAATACCGGGGAGCTGTTTTTT	CASSYLGTRNTGELFF
once	TRBV6-5	.	TRBJ2-7	TGTGCCAGCACCGACACCTTGAGCTACGAGCAGTACTTC	CASTDTLSYEQYF
.	TRBV6-1	.	TRBJ2-1	TGTGCCAGCAGGCGCGAGGATGAGCAGTTCTTC	CASRREDEQFF
.	TRBV27	.	TRBJ1-1	TGTGCCAGCAGCCGGGGCGAGAGGAACACTGAAGCTTTCTTT	CASSRGERNTEAFF
.	TRBV30	TRBD1	TRBJ2-3	TGTGCCTGGAGTGTACACGGGGACAGGGGGTGGGATACGCAGTATTTT	CAWSVHGDRGWDTQYF
.	TRBV19	.	TRBJ2-7	TGTGCCAGTAGTATAGGGCCGGACAGGACTAAATCCTACGAGCAGTACTTC	CASSIGPDRTKSYEQYF
.	TRBV4-3	.	TRBJ2-5	TGCGCCAGCAGCCAAGATCTTATCGGCGGCCCCCAAGAGACCCAGTACTTC	CASSQDLIGGPQETQYF
.	TRBV14	.	TRBJ2-5	TGTGCCAGCAGCCAAGAGACCCAGTACTTC	CASSQETQYF
.	TRBV19	TRBD1	TRBJ1-2	TGTGCCAGTAGGCCTCGGGACAGGGTAGGGAGCTACACCTTC	CASRPRDRVGSYTF
.	TRBV29-1	.	TRBJ2-1	TGCAGCGTTGAAGGGTTCAGCGGAAGCTCCTACAATGAGCAGTTCTTC	CSVEGFSGSSYNEQFF
once	TRBV7-9	.	TRBJ2-5	TGTGCCAGCAGCTTAAGCTCCAGCAGGGTTCAGACGCGGACCCAGTACTTC	CASSLSSSRVQTRTQYF
.	TRBV5-6	.	TRBJ2-5	TGTGCCAGCAGCCACGACTGGGAACAAGAGACCCAGTACTTC	CASSHDWEQETQYF
.	TRBV11-3	TRBD2	TRBJ2-5	TGTGCCAGCAGCCCGACGACGTTCTTCTCGTTCACGGGAGGGTTGGAGACCCAGTACTTC	CASSPTTFFSFTGGLETQYF